This TCR beta chain appears in the sequencing data of a study of CD8 T cells in ankylosing spondylitis. Quantitative 5'-RACE with molecular barcodes produced the TCR beta libraries. MiXCR, applied by TCRdb to the 5' RACE reads, yields one record per CDR3 protein. Among just over 350,000 distinct CDR3 sequences listed, about 20% were seen once. Trimming removed 5 bases at V and 7 bases at J, with 17 bases between. Germline lookup yields CDR1 DFQATT and CDR2 SNEGSKA (reference sequence). There are 14 residues in the CDR3. This chain connects TRBV20-1 to TRBJ2-2; D possibly corresponds to TRBD1 (5 bases). This TCR was sampled from a male donor with ankylosing spondylitis or in good health (not recorded which). The sequenced sample was blood, either unsorted or a sorted T cell fraction (not recorded which). CDR3 residues: CSARPPGIGGELFF. As DNA, the CDR3 is TGCAGTGCTCGACCCCCAGGGATCGGCGGGGAGCTGTTTTTT.